This is a list of T cell receptor beta chains from one sample in a study of blood T cell repertoires in COVID-19. Method: immunoSEQ multiplex PCR; TCRdb's copy keeps in-frame clones and lacks some. This repertoire shows more than 60,000 clones, about 90% found once; its top ten account for approximately 5.8%. Sequencing was carried out using peripheral blood. The origin of the receptors is a man aged 45-65 years with acute or convalescent COVID-19. Each CDR3 is given with its conserved first and last residue. D genes are given only for firm matches. Some rows mark clone size as missing; the rest say once, few, many or name a class of expanded clone.

d_call,v_call,j_call,clone_size,cdr3_aa,cdr3_nt
-,TRBV28,TRBJ2-2,few,CASRNRVFGELFF,TGTGCCAGCAGAAACAGGGTTTTCGGGGAGCTGTTTTTT
-,TRBV5-8,TRBJ1-6,few,CASSFDGSRNSPLHF,TGTGCCAGCAGCTTTGATGGTTCGCGAAATTCACCCCTCCACTTT
-,TRBV4-3,TRBJ1-6,-,CASSQESQGYSPLHF,TGCGCCAGCAGCCAAGAAAGTCAGGGCTATTCACCCCTCCACTTT
-,TRBV6-1,TRBJ2-1,-,CASSEASGWVYNEQFF,TGTGCCAGCAGTGAAGCCAGCGGGTGGGTCTACAATGAGCAGTTCTTC
-,TRBV7-9,TRBJ2-7,-,CASSLTRGEQYF,TGTGCCAGCAGCCTAACTAGAGGCGAGCAGTACTTC
TRBD2,TRBV7-2,TRBJ2-1,-,CASSSGLAAINEQFF,TGTGCCAGCAGCTCTGGACTAGCAGCAATCAATGAGCAGTTCTTC
-,TRBV6-5,TRBJ1-3,-,CASSRDKAGNTIYF,TGTGCCAGCAGTCGCGACAAGGCTGGAAACACCATATATTTT
-,TRBV7-2,TRBJ2-7,-,CASVLVGQISSYEQYF,TGTGCCAGCGTCTTAGTTGGGCAGATAAGCTCCTACGAGCAGTACTTC
TRBD1,TRBV6-2/TRBV6-3,TRBJ1-5,-,CASSPRQGGQPQHF,TGTGCCAGCAGTCCACGACAGGGGGGTCAGCCCCAGCATTTT
-,TRBV5-4,TRBJ2-1,-,CASQARDTNEQFF,TGTGCCAGTCAAGCCCGGGACACCAATGAGCAGTTCTTC
TRBD1,TRBV2,TRBJ1-2,-,CASSVGQGVWGYTF,TGTGCCAGCAGTGTGGGACAGGGGGTTTGGGGCTACACCTTC